This T cell receptor beta chain was recorded in a study of T cells in Graves' hyperthyroidism and ophthalmopathy. Study details: Blood from the periphery was taken at initial diagnosis, before any treatment. Study-wide results and caveats: Ophthalmopathy, as predicted by the model, came a median around 6 months after the prediction.

The CDR3 runs 17 residues. CDR1 is MDHEN and CDR2 is SYDVKM in the germline V gene. The trim removed 5 bases at V and 3 bases at J, leaving 11 bases unmatched. Using RNA transcripts as the source, TCR beta CDR3 regions were amplified. HTBI primers drove first-round RT-PCR of the TCR CDR3. TCRdb processed the multiplex PCR reads anew with MiXCR; each CDR3 protein has one entry. The data contain roughly 750,000 distinct CDR3 sequences, around 17% of them singletons. In its sample, this clonotype was seen many times. Its target is unknown. Across 18 months, stable Graves' hyperthyroidism was marked by no progression to ophthalmopathy. Patients with uncontrolled infections, other autoimmune diseases, pregnancy or lactation were excluded.

The specimen was blood. The rearrangement joins TRBV28 to TRBJ1-4; 8 bases match TRBD1. This TCR derives from a man aged 18 to 29 with Graves' hyperthyroidism. The chain's CDR3 is CASSGTGGRHSNEKLFF. In DNA, the CDR3 is TGTGCCAGCAGTGGGACAGGAGGGAGGCATTCTAATGAAAAACTGTTTTTT. Combining the CDR3 with reference TRBV28 and TRBJ1-4 gives the whole variable domain DVKVTQSSRYLVKRTGEKVFLECVQDMDHENMFWYRQDPGLGLRLIYFSYDVKMKEKGDIPEGYSVSREKKERFSLILESASTNQTSMYLCASSGTGGRHSNEKLFFGSGTQLSVL.